This TCR beta chain was obtained from a study of CXCR3-negative and CXCR3-positive naive CD8 T cells. Background on the study: The total count of TRB reads reached around 130 million, and each library contributed about 1.5 +/- 0.3 million. Study-wide findings and caveats: TRB CDR3s were more hydrophobic in CXCR3-positive than in CXCR3-negative naive cells.

Carrying UMI labels, the TRB cDNA libraries were prepared through 5' RACE. TCRdb reprocessed the 5' RACE reads and keeps a single row for each CDR3 protein, giving no DNA. The specimen's table records 60,000 to 70,000 distinct CDR3 sequences. Worth noting for this clonotype: The target antigen is unknown.

This receptor was taken from a human donor in good health. Some clones in this sample may be carry-over from other donors' samples. Sequenced material: naive CXCR3+ CD8+ T cells from blood. Subset denoted: CD45RO-CCR7+CD27+CD95- naive CD8+ T cells expressing CXCR3 (TNR3+).

The CDR3: CASRAEWETQYF. V and J are TRBV3-1 and TRBJ2-5; TCRdb proposes TRBD2, but this gene call is untestable without DNA. This CDR3 spans 12 amino acids. The germline V gene encodes CDR1 LGHDT and CDR2 YNNKEL (reference sequence).